What follows are 21 T cell receptor beta chains derived from one specimen sequenced in a study of human T cells and chemical hapten exposure. Indicated time point: patch test 1, 2 weeks after DPC sensitization. Treatment denoted: therapeutic diphenylcyclopropenone sensitization with weekly scalp DPC. Via MiXCR, TCRdb re-called the RACE reads, giving one row per CDR3 protein. The sample consists of 120,000 or so distinct CDR3 sequences, roughly 13% of them appearing once. The sequenced sample was whole blood, obtained in connection with sensitization to the hapten diphenylcyclopropenone (DPC). The receptor set was obtained from a man between 18 and 29 years old with alopecia areata. Some clones in this sample may be carry-over from other donors' samples.

The chain employs TRBV6-2 or TRBV6-3 and TRBJ2-7; D might be TRBD1 (5 bases). V was shortened by 5 bases and J by 4 bases, with 9 bases between the two germline ends. The CDR3 is 12 amino acids. Germline CDR1 MNHEY, CDR2 SVGEGT. The DNA of the CDR3 is TGTGCCAGCAGTCCCACAGGTTACGAGCAGTACGTC. Translation gives CASSPTGYEQYV.

This clonotype was counted between two and nine times. Written as DNA, the CDR3 is TGTGCCAGCAGCCAGCGACTAGCAGGGGAGGTAAAGTACTTC. It encodes CASSQRLAGEVKYF. V gene TRBV11-2 combines with J gene TRBJ2-5, with D possibly matching TRBD2 (7 bases). The CDR3 runs 14 residues. Germline CDR1 and CDR2: SGHAT and FQNNGV. Trimming removed 5 bases from V and 12 bases from J, with 22 bases in between.

Here the CDR3 reads CASSATNEKLFF. DNA of the CDR3: TGTGCCTCCTCAGCAACTAATGAAAAACTGTTTTTT. The rearrangement joins TRBV18 to TRBJ1-4; D is unclear. Trimming left V 11 bases short and J 0 bases short, with 7 bases between. The CDR3 extends over 12 amino acids. Germline CDR1 and CDR2: KGHSH and LQKENI.

Many counts were recorded for this clonotype. This chain joins TRBV18 and TRBJ1-2, with a tentative D call TRBD1 (6 bases). V lost 3 bases and J lost 3, with 8 bases in between. The CDR3 loop spans 13 amino acids. Germline V gene lookup returns CDR1 KGHSH and CDR2 LQKENI. The CDR3 protein is CASSPGQDYGYTF. For the CDR3, the DNA is TGTGCCAGCTCACCGGGACAAGACTATGGCTACACCTTC.

This clonotype was observed a handful of times. The chain joins TRBV4-3 to TRBJ2-1; 8 bases map to TRBD1. The CDR3 is 15 amino acids. With 0 bases clipped from V and 4 bases from J, the junction kept 2 bases outside the gene matches. Germline CDR1 is LGHNA and CDR2 is YSLEER. CDR3 bases: TGCGCCAGCAGCCAAGAAAGGACAGGGTACAATGAGCAGTTCTTC. The encoded protein is CASSQERTGYNEQFF.

This clonotype was recorded many times. The chain combines TRBV10-3 with TRBJ2-3; TRBD1 is a possible D gene (6 bases). V was pared by 8 bases and J by 2 bases, with 14 bases between. Germline values: CDR1 ENHRY, CDR2 SYGVKD. CDR3 length: 14 residues. Here the CDR3 reads CAIGAGTHTDTQYF. CDR3 nucleotides: TGTGCCATCGGGGCCGGGACACACACAGATACGCAGTATTTT.

This clonotype has a count of ten or more. This chain uses TRBV6-1 with TRBJ2-5, with D possibly called TRBD1 or TRBD2 (5 bases each). The CDR3 has 14 amino acids. The germline V gene encodes CDR1 MNHNS and CDR2 SASEGT. The V and J ends lost 4 bases and 1 base respectively, with 10 bases between them. The CDR3 region has the DNA TGTGCCAGCAGTGCGGGACCCTCCCAAGAGACCCAGTACTTC. Amino acid sequence: CASSAGPSQETQYF.

CDR3 loop: CSAKGQGYSYGYTF. The CDR3 region has the DNA TGCAGTGCTAAAGGACAGGGGTACTCCTATGGCTACACCTTC. The V gene is TRBV20-1, the J gene TRBJ1-2, with 9 positions matching TRBD1. V lost 4 bases to trimming and J lost 4 bases; unmatched junction nucleotides: 7. This CDR3 spans 14 amino acids. Germline-derived CDR1 and CDR2 are DFQATT and SNEGSKA (reference sequence).

This clonotype was observed a few times. This chain links TRBV6-6 with TRBJ1-6; D is perhaps TRBD1 (6 bases). V lost 4 bases and J 8 bases, leaving 15 bases between the germline ends. Germline-derived CDR1 and CDR2 are MNHNY and SVGAGI (reference sequence). The CDR3 consists of 15 residues. For the CDR3, the DNA is TGTGCCAGCAGTTGGGCCTTTGAGGGGGATTCACCCCTCCACTTT. It specifies CASSWAFEGDSPLHF.

On this clonotype: Relative to the germline gene, one junction end is altered; a read error may explain this. V gene TRBV20-1 combines with J gene TRBJ1-1, with no clear D. The length of the CDR3 is 13 residues. The V gene's germline CDR1 is DFQATT and CDR2 SNEGSKA (reference sequence). CDR3 protein: CSARGADYTEAFF. The CDR3 DNA reads TGCAGTGCCAGAGGCGCCGATTACACTGAAGCTTTCTTT.

The rearrangement links TRBV2 to TRBJ1-5; 8 bases line up with TRBD1. Trimming took 6 bases from V and 2 from J; bases not matched to a gene: 3. This CDR3 has 14 amino acids. The germline CDR1 and CDR2 sequences are SNHLY and FYNNEI. The CDR3 DNA reads TGTGCCAGCAGGGACAGGGACGGCAATCAGCCCCAGCATTTT. It yields the protein CASRDRDGNQPQHF.

This clonotype has a handful of counts. V usage is TRBV7-9 and J usage is TRBJ1-6, with D tentatively TRBD1 (5 bases). Trimming shortened V by 0 bases and J by 15 bases, and 15 bases separated the two germline ends. The CDR3 loop spans 14 amino acids. CDR1 is SEHNR and CDR2 is FQNEAQ in the germline V gene (reference sequence). In DNA, the CDR3 is TGTGCCAGCAGCTTAGCTGGGGACCTGTTAGTCCTCCACTTT. Its protein product is CASSLAGDLLVLHF.

This clonotype was found a few times. The genes are TRBV7-9 and TRBJ1-1, with D perhaps matching TRBD1 (5 bases). The V and J ends lost 2 bases and 1 base respectively, with 8 bases between them. The CDR3 covers 14 residues. Per the germline V gene, CDR1 is SEHNR and CDR2 is FQNEAQ (reference sequence). CDR3 bases: TGTGCCAGCAGCTTACGACAGAAGAACACTGAAGCTTTCTTT. Translation gives CASSLRQKNTEAFF.

The sample holds a few counts of this clonotype. The rearrangement uses TRBV14 and TRBJ2-2; the D is unclear. Looked up from germline, CDR1 is SGHDN and CDR2 is FVKESK. The CDR3 is made up of 13 amino acids. The V end was cut by 0 bases, the J end by 9 bases, with 8 bases between. This chain's CDR3 is CASSQDDRRELFF. The DNA of the CDR3 is TGTGCCAGCAGCCAAGATGATCGAAGGGAGCTGTTTTTT.

This clonotype was detected only a few times. The J gene is TRBJ2-5, the V gene TRBV11-2, with no clear D. CDR3 length equals 13 residues. Germline V lookup: CDR1 SGHAT, CDR2 FQNNGV. V lost 3 bases and J 3 bases, leaving 8 bases between the germline ends. The CDR3 sequence: CASSFERKETQYF. The CDR3 DNA sequence: TGTGCCAGCAGCTTTGAAAGAAAAGAGACCCAGTACTTC.

The rearrangement joins TRBV3-1 to TRBJ1-1; weak D call: TRBD1 (6 bases). V lost 5 bases and J 10 bases, leaving 14 bases between the germline ends. Germline V gives CDR1 LGHDT, CDR2 YNNKEL (reference sequence). The CDR3 covers 12 residues. CDR3 residues: CASSEGKGGAFF. CDR3 bases: TGTGCCAGCAGCGAGGGAAAGGGGGGAGCTTTCTTT.

This clonotype was picked up a small number of times. The chain links TRBV20-1 to TRBJ2-7, with D maybe TRBD1 (7 bases). CDR1 is DFQATT, CDR2 SNEGSKA, per germline (reference sequence). Trimming left V 6 bases short and J 4 bases short, with 19 bases between. The length of the CDR3 is 14 residues. CDR3 sequence: CSANQQGGTYEQYF. The CDR3 DNA reads as TGCAGTGCCAACCAGCAGGGGGGAACGTACGAGCAGTACTTC.

This clonotype appeared many times. The chain combines TRBV10-3 with TRBJ2-3; D is perhaps TRBD2 (6 bases). The germline V gene has CDR1 ENHRY and CDR2 SYGVKD. The CDR3 spans 17 residues. Trimming left V 4 bases short and J 0 bases short, with 17 bases between. CDR3 sequence (DNA): TGTGCCATCAGTGGGACCTCTGGCGGGGTTAGCACAGATACGCAGTATTTT. Its protein product is CAISGTSGGVSTDTQYF.

Many counts were recorded for this clonotype. This chain links TRBV5-1 with TRBJ2-2, with D possibly being TRBD1 (5 bases). The CDR3 is 13 residues long. V shed 2 bases and J shed 5 bases, with 7 bases lying between them. The germline gives CDR1 SGHRS, CDR2 YFSETQ. In DNA form, the CDR3 reads TGCGCCAGCAGCTTCAGGGTTACCGGGGAGCTGTTTTTT. Translated, it gives CASSFRVTGELFF.

The V and J genes are TRBV9 and TRBJ2-7; 7 bases are shared with TRBD1. Germline V gene sequence: CDR1 SGDLS, CDR2 YYNGEE. The CDR3 is 14 amino acids. With 3 bases clipped from V and 2 bases from J, the junction kept 5 bases outside the gene matches. CDR3 bases: TGTGCCAGCAGCGAGGGGACAGATACCTACGAGCAGTACGTC. Protein product: CASSEGTDTYEQYV.

This clonotype has ten or more counts. The chain combines TRBV29-1 with TRBJ2-2; D not resolved. Trimming cost V 7 bases and J 2 bases, with 11 bases left between them. The length of the CDR3 is 13 residues. Germline loops: CDR1 SQVTM, CDR2 ANQGSEA. The CDR3 DNA follows: TGCAGCGCCCGCCCGGAAAACACCGGGGAGCTGTTTTTT. This codes for CSARPENTGELFF.